These T cell receptor beta chains were read from a single sample in a study of molecular identifiers for immune sequencing clone quantification. TCRdb fed the PCR reads into MiXCR, producing one record per CDR3 protein. The sample includes more than 450,000 distinct CDR3 sequences, about 22% seen only once; the top ten take more than 0.8%. Sequencing input: naive CD8+ T cells from blood, with Jurkat cell RNA spiked in. These receptors were taken from a human donor in good health. Some libraries in this study had Jurkat cell RNA spiked in. Both conserved end residues are part of each CDR3. Fields, in order: CDR3 DNA, CDR3 protein, clone size, V gene, J gene, D gene. The D gene is left open where the match is weak. Some rows mark clone size as missing; the rest say once, few, many or name a class of expanded clone.

TGTGCCAGCAGGGGACTAGCGGGAGTGTACGAGCAGTACTTC	CASRGLAGVYEQYF	many	TRBV27	TRBJ2-7	TRBD2
TGCAGTGCTCGAAATAAGGATTACGAGCAGTACTTC	CSARNKDYEQYF	many	TRBV20-1	TRBJ2-7	-
TGTGCCACCAGTGATGGGGCAGATAATCAGCCCCAGCATTTT	CATSDGADNQPQHF	-	TRBV24-1	TRBJ1-5	-
TGTGCCAGCAGTTACTCTCGGGGGGCATATGAGCAGTTCTTC	CASSYSRGAYEQFF	few	TRBV6-5	TRBJ2-1	-
TGCGCCAGCAGCTTCTTTTCCGGGACGGAGAACACTGAAGCTTTCTTT	CASSFFSGTENTEAFF	many	TRBV5-1	TRBJ1-1	-
TGTGCCAGCAGTTACTCGAGGGACAGGGGGGACTACGAGCAGTACTTC	CASSYSRDRGDYEQYF	few	TRBV6-2/TRBV6-3	TRBJ2-7	TRBD1
TGTGCCAGCAGTGAATGGGGCGCTCTTGAGGAAAAACTGTTTTTT	CASSEWGALEEKLFF	few	TRBV2	TRBJ1-4	-
TGCGCCAGCAGCCAACGTGAACAGGGCACTGAGCAGTTCTTC	CASSQREQGTEQFF	many	TRBV4-1	TRBJ2-1	-
TGTGCCAGCAGCGCCTCCCCCGGGACTAGTGCGGGAGATACGCAGTATTTT	CASSASPGTSAGDTQYF	few	TRBV12-3/TRBV12-4	TRBJ2-3	TRBD2
TGTGCCAGCAGCCTACCCTGGACTAGCGGGAGGGGATCCTACGAGCAGTACTTC	CASSLPWTSGRGSYEQYF	few	TRBV7-6	TRBJ2-7	TRBD2
TGTGCCACCAGCAGAGATAGCCAGGAACCAACCTACGAGCAGTACTTC	CATSRDSQEPTYEQYF	many	TRBV15	TRBJ2-7	-
TGCGCCAGCAGCCAAGGACCAGGGGGTTTCGGCCAAGAGACCCAGTACTTC	CASSQGPGGFGQETQYF	-	TRBV4-3	TRBJ2-5	TRBD1
TGTGCCAGCAGTTCCCTGGACAATTGGTACTATGGCTACACCTTC	CASSSLDNWYYGYTF	few	TRBV6-2/TRBV6-3	TRBJ1-2	-
TGTGCCAGCAGCTTAGACGGGGGCGCGAGTCAGCCCCAGCATTTT	CASSLDGGASQPQHF	few	TRBV11-2	TRBJ1-5	-
TGTGCCAGCAGCAACCGACTGACAGGAGACGAGCAGTACTTC	CASSNRLTGDEQYF	few	TRBV13	TRBJ2-7	-
TGCGCCAGCAGCCAGAGAGGACTAGCGGGGACAAATACGCAGTATTTT	CASSQRGLAGTNTQYF	-	TRBV4-1	TRBJ2-3	TRBD2
TGTGCCAGCAGCACCCCCAACCAAGAGACCCAGTACTTC	CASSTPNQETQYF	few	TRBV7-2	TRBJ2-5	-
TGTGCCAGCAGCTTGGGAGGGTACAGCGATCAGCCCCAGCATTTT	CASSLGGYSDQPQHF	-	TRBV5-6	TRBJ1-5	-
TGTGCCAGCAGCCACGGGGGGATCACCTACGAGCAGTACTTC	CASSHGGITYEQYF	-	TRBV5-8	TRBJ2-7	TRBD2
TGTGCCAGCAGTCCTCTAAACAGGGGATTAGCGACAGATACGCAGTATTTT	CASSPLNRGLATDTQYF	many	TRBV6-5	TRBJ2-3	TRBD1
TGTGCCAGCACAGGGGGCCCGACAGATACGCAGTATTTT	CASTGGPTDTQYF	many	TRBV6-6	TRBJ2-3	TRBD1
TGTGCCAGCAGGGTTGGCGCAGGGGCCCAAGAGACCCAGTACTTC	CASRVGAGAQETQYF	many	TRBV6-5	TRBJ2-5	-
TGCAGTGCTAGAGATCGACGAGGGGCTTTAACGTACGAGCAGTACTTC	CSARDRRGALTYEQYF	many	TRBV20-1	TRBJ2-7	-
TGTGCCAGCAAGGACGGTATGTGGGAGAACACTGAAGCTTTCTTT	CASKDGMWENTEAFF	many	TRBV5-4	TRBJ1-1	-
TGTGCCAGCAGCAGTAGCGGGGGGGCCGACGAGCAGTACTTC	CASSSSGGADEQYF	many	TRBV7-6	TRBJ2-7	TRBD2
TGTGCCAGCAGAAACGATTGGAACACTGAAGCTTTCTTT	CASRNDWNTEAFF	-	TRBV5-6	TRBJ1-1	-
TGCAGCGTTGATAATTGGGAGTTAAAGGGAGAGACCCAGTACTTC	CSVDNWELKGETQYF	-	TRBV29-1	TRBJ2-5	-